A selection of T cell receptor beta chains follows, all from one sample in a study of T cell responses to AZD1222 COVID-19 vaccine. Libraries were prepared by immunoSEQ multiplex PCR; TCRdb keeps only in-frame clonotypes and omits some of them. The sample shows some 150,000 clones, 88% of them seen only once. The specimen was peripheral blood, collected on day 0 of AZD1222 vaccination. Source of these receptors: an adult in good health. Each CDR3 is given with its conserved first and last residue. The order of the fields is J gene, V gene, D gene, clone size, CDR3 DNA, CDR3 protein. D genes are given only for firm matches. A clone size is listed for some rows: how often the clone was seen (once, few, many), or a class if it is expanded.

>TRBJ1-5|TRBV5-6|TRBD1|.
TGTGCCAGCAGCCCCGACAGGGCTCAGCCCCAGCATTTT
CASSPDRAQPQHF
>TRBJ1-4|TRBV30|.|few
TGTGCCTGGAGCAACAAGGGGTTGGCAGATGAAAAACTGTTTTTT
CAWSNKGLADEKLFF
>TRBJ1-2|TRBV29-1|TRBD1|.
TGCAGCGCCCCGTTAATTTCAGGGACAGGGCCAAAGGGTAACTATGGCTACACCTTC
CSAPLISGTGPKGNYGYTF
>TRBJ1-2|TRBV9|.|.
TGTGCCAGCAGCGGTGCGTCGGGCTACACCTTC
CASSGASGYTF
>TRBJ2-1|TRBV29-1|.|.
TGCAGCGTTGAAAAGTTCCTACGAGACGAGCAGTTCTTC
CSVEKFLRDEQFF
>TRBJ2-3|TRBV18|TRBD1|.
TGTGCCAGCTCACCTGGGACAGGGAACACAGATACGCAGTATTTT
CASSPGTGNTDTQYF
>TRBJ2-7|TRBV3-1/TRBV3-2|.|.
TGTGCCAGCAGCACAAGGGGGGGTGAGCAGTACTTC
CASSTRGGEQYF
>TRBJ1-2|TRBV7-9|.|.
TGTGCCAGCAGCTTTCCTCTCGGTGTCGCAGGTATTCTCGTCTTC
CASSFPLGVAGILVF
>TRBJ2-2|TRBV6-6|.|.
TGTGCCAGCAAGATCGGGACGGGAAACACCGGGGAGCTGTTTTTT
CASKIGTGNTGELFF
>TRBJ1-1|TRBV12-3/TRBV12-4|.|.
TGTGCCAGCAGTGTACAGGGATCAGCTGAAGCTTTCTTT
CASSVQGSAEAFF
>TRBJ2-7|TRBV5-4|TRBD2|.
TGTGCCAGCAGCTCCTTATCGACTAGCGGGGGGCGCGAGCAGTACTTC
CASSSLSTSGGREQYF
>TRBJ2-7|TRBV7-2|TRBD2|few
TGTGCCAGCAGTCCTAGCGGGGCAACCTACGAGCAGTACTTC
CASSPSGATYEQYF
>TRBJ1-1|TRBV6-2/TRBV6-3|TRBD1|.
TGTGCCAGCAGCCAGGGACAGCTCATGAACACTGAAGCTTTCTTT
CASSQGQLMNTEAFF
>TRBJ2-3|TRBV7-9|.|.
TGTGCCAGCAGCTTACTAGCGACGGGATTAGATACGCAGTATTTT
CASSLLATGLDTQYF
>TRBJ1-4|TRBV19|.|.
TGTGCCAGTAGTACTAAGGGGGCAACTAATGAAAAACTGTTTTTT
CASSTKGATNEKLFF
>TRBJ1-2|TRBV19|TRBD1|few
TGTGCCAGTAGTATAGATAGACAGGGCTATGGCTACACCTTC
CASSIDRQGYGYTF
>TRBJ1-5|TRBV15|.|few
TGTGCCACCAGCAGAGAGAGAAGTGGGGGTCGGCCCCAGCATTTT
CATSRERSGGRPQHF
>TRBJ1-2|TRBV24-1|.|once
TGTGCCACCAGTGATTCTCGGTCGGCCTACTATGGCTACACCTTC
CATSDSRSAYYGYTF
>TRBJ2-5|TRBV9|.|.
TGTGCCAGCAGCAAGGGGGGAGAGTACCAAGAGACCCAGTACTTC
CASSKGGEYQETQYF
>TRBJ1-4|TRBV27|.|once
TGTGCCAGCAGTTTATACGTCACCGGGGGAAAACTGTTTTTT
CASSLYVTGGKLFF
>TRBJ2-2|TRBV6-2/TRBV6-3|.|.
TGTGCCAGCAGTAGAGCGAACACCGGGGAGCTGTTTTTT
CASSRANTGELFF
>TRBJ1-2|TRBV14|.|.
TGTGCCAGCAGCCAAGTAGGGTTTTCTAACTATGGCTACACCTTC
CASSQVGFSNYGYTF
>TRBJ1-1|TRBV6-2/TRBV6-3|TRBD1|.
TGTGCCAGCAGTTACGGCAGGGGGTACACTGAAGCTTTCTTT
CASSYGRGYTEAFF
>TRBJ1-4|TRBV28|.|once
TGTGCCAGCAGTAAAGGCTATAATGAAAAACTGTTTTTT
CASSKGYNEKLFF
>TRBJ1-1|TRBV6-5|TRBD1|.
TGTGCCAGCAGTTACTCGGGACAGGGAAACACTGAAGCTTTCTTT
CASSYSGQGNTEAFF
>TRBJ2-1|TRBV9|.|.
TGTGCCAGCAGCGTAACCTACAATGAGCAGTTCTTC
CASSVTYNEQFF
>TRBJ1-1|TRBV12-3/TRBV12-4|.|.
TGTGCCAGCAGTTTACAGATGAACACTGAAGCTTTCTTT
CASSLQMNTEAFF
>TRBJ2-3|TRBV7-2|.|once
TGTGCCAGCAGCTTAAAAACCCTCAGGCGGGGAACCACAGATACGCAGTATTTT
CASSLKTLRRGTTDTQYF
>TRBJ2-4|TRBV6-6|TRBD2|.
TGTGCCAGCAGTTCTGAGCGGGGGGGAAAAAACATTCAGTACTTC
CASSSERGGKNIQYF
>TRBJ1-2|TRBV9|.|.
TGTGCCAGCAGCGTAGAAGACAGAAGGTCCGGCTACACCTTC
CASSVEDRRSGYTF
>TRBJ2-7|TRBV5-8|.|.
TGTGCCAGCAGCTTGCGGCCCAGCGCGTCCTACGAGCAGTACTTC
CASSLRPSASYEQYF
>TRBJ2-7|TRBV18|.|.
TGTGCCAGCTCACCCGGGGACAACTACGAGCAGTACTTC
CASSPGDNYEQYF
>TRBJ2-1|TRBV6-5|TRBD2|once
TGTGCCAGCAGTAATGGACTAGCGGGGGGGTTTCAGTTCTTC
CASSNGLAGGFQFF
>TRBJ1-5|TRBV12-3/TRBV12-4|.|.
TGTGCCAGCAGTTGGGGGAGTCAGCCCCAGCATTTT
CASSWGSQPQHF
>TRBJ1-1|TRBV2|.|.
TGTGCCAGCAGTGATGATGGGAGAGGGTACACTGAAGCTTTCTTT
CASSDDGRGYTEAFF
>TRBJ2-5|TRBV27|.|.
TGTGCCAGCAGTTTATTATTTCAAGAGACCCAGTACTTC
CASSLLFQETQYF
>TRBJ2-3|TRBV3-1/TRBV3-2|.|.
TGTGCCAGCAGCTACGGACGGATGGGTACGCAGTATTTT
CASSYGRMGTQYF
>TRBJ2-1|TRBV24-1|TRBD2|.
TGTGCCACCAGTGATTTGCGGACTAGCGGCTACAATGAGCAGTTCTTC
CATSDLRTSGYNEQFF
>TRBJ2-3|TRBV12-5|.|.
TGTGCTAGTGGTATAAACTCGGATACGCAGTATTTT
CASGINSDTQYF
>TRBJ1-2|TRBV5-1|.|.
TGCGCCAGCAGCTTGGATTCTAAGACAGCCAGCTATGGCTACACCTTC
CASSLDSKTASYGYTF
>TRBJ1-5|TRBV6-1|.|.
TGTGCCAGCAGTGAACATAGGGGGAATCAGCCCCAGCATTTT
CASSEHRGNQPQHF
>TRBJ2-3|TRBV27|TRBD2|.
TGTGCCAGCAGTCTCGGGGGGGATACGCAGTATTTT
CASSLGGDTQYF
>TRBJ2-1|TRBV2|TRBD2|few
TGTGCCAGCAGTGACCTCGAGCTAGCGGGGGTCTCCTACAATGAGCAGTTCTTC
CASSDLELAGVSYNEQFF
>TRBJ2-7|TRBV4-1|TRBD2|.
TGCGCCAGCAGCCAAGGGGCAATATGGGAGGGGATTAGGGAGCAGTACTTC
CASSQGAIWEGIREQYF
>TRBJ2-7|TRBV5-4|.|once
TGTGCCAGCAGCTGGGGACCCGCACGAGAGCAGTACTTC
CASSWGPAREQYF
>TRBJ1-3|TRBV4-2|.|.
TGTGCCAGCAGCTCCCAAGGGACTCGGCTTGACAACACCCCGAACACCATATATTTT
CASSSQGTRLDNTPNTIYF
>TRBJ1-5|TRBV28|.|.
TGTGCCAGCAATTTTATGTTAGGCAATCAGCCCCAGCATTTT
CASNFMLGNQPQHF
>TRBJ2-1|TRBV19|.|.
TGTGCCAGTAGTGGCGACACCATGGGGCAGTTCTTC
CASSGDTMGQFF
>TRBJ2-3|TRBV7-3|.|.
TGTGCCAGCAGCTCGGGGATACGCTACACAGATACGCAGTATTTT
CASSSGIRYTDTQYF
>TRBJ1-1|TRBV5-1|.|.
TGCGCCAGCAGCACACAGGGCTCGAACACTGAAGCTTTCTTT
CASSTQGSNTEAFF
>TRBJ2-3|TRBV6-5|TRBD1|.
TGTGCCAGCAGTAACCGGGACAGGGTCACAGATACGCAGTATTTT
CASSNRDRVTDTQYF